This T cell receptor beta chain was recovered during a study of blood T cells in healthy people across ages (dated by TCRdb to about 2015). Regarding the complete study: Template switching captured roughly one uniquely barcoded TCR beta cDNA molecule per two T cells in model experiments. Using deep sequencing normalized with unique cDNA molecular identifiers, the study measured how TCR beta repertoire diversity changes with age. The donors were split into four age groups: young (average 16 years), middle-aged (around 40), aged (62) and long-lived (roughly 80). Donors of different ages were randomly distributed across sequencing lanes to avoid experimental bias. Using the same blood draw, the study looked at two additional independent replicas of 1 million unique cDNA reads for two donors, one aged 18 to 30 and the other aged 80 or older.

This clonotype has at least ten counts. What antigen it recognizes has not been identified. One base away there is no much larger clone; base qualities are not given. Donors were about 36 systemically healthy Caucasian individuals from Russia aged roughly 6 to 100 years. Around 9.8 milliliters of peripheral blood were collected from each donor into EDTA-treated Vacutainer tubes. Ficoll-Paque density-gradient centrifugation was used to isolate PBMCs, with at least 7 million per sample. Trizol reagent was used to extract total RNA from the PBMCs, yielding at least 6 micrograms per sample. The percentages of naive CD45RAhigh/CD27high T cells were determined by flow cytometry on a PBMC aliquot from every donor. Receptor libraries were prepared by 5' RACE. Sequencing used an Illumina HiSeq 2500. A second PCR of roughly 7 to 11 cycles was performed with a sample-barcoded 5' primer and a J-beta primer mix. A template-switch 5' adaptor carrying 12 random nucleotides introduced a unique molecular identifier onto each TCR beta cDNA molecule. At least 2.5 million CDR3-containing paired-end reads were obtained from each sample. First-strand cDNA was synthesized from all RNA with the Mint cDNA synthesis kit, primed by a TRBC-specific oligonucleotide. All cDNA was treated with uracil-DNA glycosylase and then went through a first 18-cycle PCR with the universal primers M1SS and BC2_uni_R. Per the source publication's procedure: Normalization of each sample was performed by random selection of 1 million high-quality reads, each carrying a distinct molecular identifier. Instead of being binned into consensus sequences, reads that shared molecular identifiers were thrown out. MiTCR, run with a Q25 quality threshold and the strictest error-elimination algorithm, handled CDR3 identification, clonotype clustering and error correction. A nonparametric unseen species model using Euler transformation provided a lower-bound estimate of total TCR beta diversity. TCRdb's own reprocessing of the public reads used fastp at Q25 and MiXCR and kept productive beta chains. Each entry merges the rows of one CDR3 protein and shows their most common DNA and genes. The V and J calls shown here were made by TCRdb, not taken from the authors' results. The sample table shows some 1.7 million distinct CDR3 sequences, and roughly 28% are seen once. Together, the top ten hold 7.7% of the sample.

The CDR3 runs 15 amino acids, cysteine and phenylalanine included. Only the CDR3 part of the read is kept: 45 bases, read in frame from the first base. From a lookup of the germline V gene, CDR1 and CDR2 are MNHEY and SVGAGI. V loses 4 bases at its end and J loses 3 bases; junction bases beyond the gene matches: 9. Results and caveats for the whole study, not just this receptor: Estimates of total diversity based on one million sequenced T cells were regarded as lower bounds and as underestimates. Donor CMV infection status was unknown, potentially confounding age-related changes in expanded clonotypes. Conclusive comparison of naive and antigen-experienced compartments was prevented by the profiling of bulk unsorted PBMCs. Observed TCR beta diversity per million T cells fell roughly linearly with age, and a significant reduction was already apparent by age around 40. Compared with the aged group, more naive CD4+ T cells, fewer expanded clones and increased TCR diversity were shown by the long-lived group, suggesting age selection. There was a strong correlation between observed TCR beta diversity and the percentage of naive T cells measured by flow cytometry.

Recombination connected TRBV6-5 to TRBJ2-7, and TRBD1 aligns with 7 junction nucleotides. The source material was blood. The source of this sequence is a woman in her 30s in good health. The sequence in DNA is TGTGCCAGCAGTTCCCCCGGGACAGCAATCTACGAGCAGTACTTC. The encoded protein is CASSSPGTAIYEQYF.